Listed below are T cell receptor beta chains from one sample, sequenced in a study of OX40 agonist ivuxolimab in advanced cancers. TCRdb's copy holds only in-frame clones and misses some; the assay was immunoSEQ multiplex PCR. Counted here are about 86,000 clones, more than 80% occurring once; the ten biggest clones make up more than 8.5%. This specimen consisted of CD4+ or CD8+ T cells sorted from blood, obtained in a trial of the OX40 agonist ivuxolimab. The origin of the receptors is an adult with an advanced solid tumor such as melanoma, head and neck, liver or kidney cancer. The CDR3 runs from the conserved cysteine through the conserved F or W. Each record gives: clone size, V gene, J gene, D gene, CDR3 DNA, CDR3 protein. D genes are given only for firm matches. Where a row states a size, it is once, few, many or the class of an expanded clone; other rows omit it.

abundance: NA
v_gene: TRBV4-1
j_gene: TRBJ1-2
d_gene: NA
CDR3nt: TGCGCCAGCAGCCAAGCCTCCGGGACGATGAACTATGGCTACACCTTC
CDR3aa: CASSQASGTMNYGYTF

abundance: NA
v_gene: TRBV7-9
j_gene: TRBJ1-4
d_gene: NA
CDR3nt: TGTGCCAGCAGCTTAGCGGGCGTCTCAACTAATGAAAAACTGTTTTTT
CDR3aa: CASSLAGVSTNEKLFF

abundance: NA
v_gene: TRBV4-1
j_gene: TRBJ2-7
d_gene: NA
CDR3nt: TGCGCCAGCAGCCAAGTGACAGGCAGCTCCTACGAGCAGTACTTC
CDR3aa: CASSQVTGSSYEQYF

abundance: NA
v_gene: TRBV4-1
j_gene: TRBJ2-1
d_gene: TRBD1
CDR3nt: TGCGCCAGCAGCCGCGGACAGGGGGCGAATGAGCAGTTCTTC
CDR3aa: CASSRGQGANEQFF

abundance: NA
v_gene: TRBV5-1
j_gene: TRBJ2-3
d_gene: TRBD2
CDR3nt: TGCGCCAGCAGCTTTGAGCGGGAGTCAGATACGCAGTATTTT
CDR3aa: CASSFERESDTQYF

abundance: NA
v_gene: TRBV7-9
j_gene: TRBJ1-4
d_gene: NA
CDR3nt: TGTGCCAGCAGCCCAGGGGTTAGTAATGAAAAACTGTTTTTT
CDR3aa: CASSPGVSNEKLFF

abundance: NA
v_gene: TRBV19
j_gene: TRBJ2-7
d_gene: TRBD2
CDR3nt: TGTGCCAGTAGTTCCCGGACTAGCGGGATTTACGAGCAGTACTTC
CDR3aa: CASSSRTSGIYEQYF

abundance: NA
v_gene: TRBV6-5
j_gene: TRBJ2-7
d_gene: NA
CDR3nt: TGTGCCAGCTCAACCCTCCTTTCGGTGGCCTACGAGCAGTACTTC
CDR3aa: CASSTLLSVAYEQYF

abundance: NA
v_gene: TRBV6-4
j_gene: TRBJ2-6
d_gene: TRBD1
CDR3nt: TGTGCCAGCAGTGACTCGAGACAGGGTCACTCTGGGGCCAACGTCCTGACTTTC
CDR3aa: CASSDSRQGHSGANVLTF

abundance: NA
v_gene: TRBV5-5
j_gene: TRBJ1-2
d_gene: NA
CDR3nt: TGTGCCAGCAGCTTTAGGGAACAGAGCAACTATGGCTACACCTTC
CDR3aa: CASSFREQSNYGYTF

abundance: NA
v_gene: TRBV9
j_gene: TRBJ2-1
d_gene: NA
CDR3nt: TGTGCCAGCAGCGTAAAGGGAAGGGGGGACAGAAGCAATGAGCAGTTCTTC
CDR3aa: CASSVKGRGDRSNEQFF

abundance: NA
v_gene: TRBV2
j_gene: TRBJ2-1
d_gene: NA
CDR3nt: TGTGCCAGCAGTGAGGGAGGTGAGCAGTTCTTC
CDR3aa: CASSEGGEQFF

abundance: NA
v_gene: TRBV6-5
j_gene: TRBJ1-1
d_gene: NA
CDR3nt: TGTGCCAGCAGTGAGTCGGAGAACACTGAAGCTTTCTTT
CDR3aa: CASSESENTEAFF

abundance: NA
v_gene: TRBV19
j_gene: TRBJ1-2
d_gene: TRBD1
CDR3nt: TGTGCCAGTAGTAACCCTGGGACAGGGGATAACTATGGCTACACCTTC
CDR3aa: CASSNPGTGDNYGYTF

abundance: NA
v_gene: TRBV19
j_gene: TRBJ2-1
d_gene: TRBD1
CDR3nt: TGTGCCAGTAGTATCACAGGGGGCGCGAATAGTGAGCAGTTCTTC
CDR3aa: CASSITGGANSEQFF

abundance: NA
v_gene: TRBV9
j_gene: TRBJ2-5
d_gene: NA
CDR3nt: TGTGCCAGCAGCGTTCGACAAAGAGAGACCCAGTACTTC
CDR3aa: CASSVRQRETQYF

abundance: NA
v_gene: TRBV27
j_gene: TRBJ1-3
d_gene: NA
CDR3nt: TGTGCCAGCAGTTTCCTGGGACCTGGAAACACCATATATTTT
CDR3aa: CASSFLGPGNTIYF

abundance: NA
v_gene: TRBV13
j_gene: TRBJ2-7
d_gene: NA
CDR3nt: TGTGCCAGCAGCGCCCGCTACGAGCAGTACTTC
CDR3aa: CASSARYEQYF

abundance: NA
v_gene: TRBV29-1
j_gene: TRBJ1-1
d_gene: TRBD1
CDR3nt: TGCAGCGTTGAGGGACAGATATTCATGAACACTGAAGCTTTCTTT
CDR3aa: CSVEGQIFMNTEAFF

abundance: NA
v_gene: TRBV11-2
j_gene: TRBJ1-1
d_gene: NA
CDR3nt: TGTGCCAGCAGCTTAGACCCTACGGGCACTGAAGCTTTCTTT
CDR3aa: CASSLDPTGTEAFF

abundance: NA
v_gene: TRBV7-2
j_gene: TRBJ2-1
d_gene: NA
CDR3nt: TGTGCCAGCAGCCTGACGGAGATCAATGAGCAGTTCTTC
CDR3aa: CASSLTEINEQFF

abundance: NA
v_gene: TRBV7-8
j_gene: TRBJ2-3
d_gene: TRBD1
CDR3nt: TGTGCCAGCAGCTCGGGACAGTCCTCAGATACGCAGTATTTT
CDR3aa: CASSSGQSSDTQYF

abundance: few
v_gene: TRBV30
j_gene: TRBJ1-2
d_gene: TRBD1
CDR3nt: TGTGCCTGGAAAGGGGGCGAAGGCTACACCTTC
CDR3aa: CAWKGGEGYTF

abundance: NA
v_gene: TRBV2
j_gene: TRBJ1-5
d_gene: NA
CDR3nt: TGTGCCAGCAGTAGGACAGAATATAGCAATCAGCCCCAGCATTTT
CDR3aa: CASSRTEYSNQPQHF

abundance: NA
v_gene: TRBV30
j_gene: TRBJ1-1
d_gene: NA
CDR3nt: TGTGCCTGGAGTCGGGGACTGGGTGAAGCTTTCTTT
CDR3aa: CAWSRGLGEAFF

abundance: NA
v_gene: TRBV7-9
j_gene: TRBJ1-1
d_gene: NA
CDR3nt: TGTGCCAGCAGCTCGACGGTGAAGAACACTGAAGCTTTCTTT
CDR3aa: CASSSTVKNTEAFF

abundance: NA
v_gene: TRBV10-2
j_gene: TRBJ1-1
d_gene: NA
CDR3nt: TGCGCCAGCAGTGATTCCCCGGGAGGCACTGAAGCTTTCTTT
CDR3aa: CASSDSPGGTEAFF

abundance: many
v_gene: TRBV7-2
j_gene: TRBJ1-5
d_gene: NA
CDR3nt: TGTGCCAGCAGCTTAAAAGGGAACAATCAGCCCCAGCATTTT
CDR3aa: CASSLKGNNQPQHF

abundance: NA
v_gene: TRBV9
j_gene: TRBJ2-7
d_gene: NA
CDR3nt: TGTGCCAGCAGCGTAGGAGGGGGGACCTACGAGCAGTACTTC
CDR3aa: CASSVGGGTYEQYF

abundance: NA
v_gene: TRBV19
j_gene: TRBJ1-1
d_gene: NA
CDR3nt: TGTGCCAGTACCACACTCTTGGCAGGGCCTAACACTGAAGCTTTCTTT
CDR3aa: CASTTLLAGPNTEAFF

abundance: NA
v_gene: TRBV10-3
j_gene: TRBJ2-7
d_gene: TRBD1
CDR3nt: TGTGCCATCAGTCAGACAGGGTCGTGGGAGCAGTACTTC
CDR3aa: CAISQTGSWEQYF